The text below deals with one T cell receptor beta chain. Its specificity is not known. These data are taken from a study of T cell repertoires in cytomegalovirus infection. Study overall: CMV infection plus the matching HLA type was flagged by public TCR beta signatures.

Germline loops: CDR1 DFQATT, CDR2 SNEGSKA (reference sequence). The CDR3 is 17 residues long. The germline V and J ends were trimmed by 0 bases and 0 bases, with 12 bases remaining between them. General observations from the study: Cumulative frequency (of public TCR beta family members) identified carriers of CMV plus the relevant HLA.

TCRdb reprocessed the reads via MiXCR and lists one record per CDR3 protein. Here the sample spans around 200,000 distinct CDR3 sequences, approximately 18% being singletons. Sequencing was carried out using CD8+ T cells from PBMCs. The source is a human donor in good health (CMV status not recorded). Some clones in this sample may be carry-over from other donors' samples. The chain joins TRBV20-1 to TRBJ1-6; D is ambiguous. The CDR3, as DNA: TGCAGTGCTAGAGATCGGGTCCCAGGCTCCTATAATTCACCCCTCCACTTT. The encoded protein is CSARDRVPGSYNSPLHF.